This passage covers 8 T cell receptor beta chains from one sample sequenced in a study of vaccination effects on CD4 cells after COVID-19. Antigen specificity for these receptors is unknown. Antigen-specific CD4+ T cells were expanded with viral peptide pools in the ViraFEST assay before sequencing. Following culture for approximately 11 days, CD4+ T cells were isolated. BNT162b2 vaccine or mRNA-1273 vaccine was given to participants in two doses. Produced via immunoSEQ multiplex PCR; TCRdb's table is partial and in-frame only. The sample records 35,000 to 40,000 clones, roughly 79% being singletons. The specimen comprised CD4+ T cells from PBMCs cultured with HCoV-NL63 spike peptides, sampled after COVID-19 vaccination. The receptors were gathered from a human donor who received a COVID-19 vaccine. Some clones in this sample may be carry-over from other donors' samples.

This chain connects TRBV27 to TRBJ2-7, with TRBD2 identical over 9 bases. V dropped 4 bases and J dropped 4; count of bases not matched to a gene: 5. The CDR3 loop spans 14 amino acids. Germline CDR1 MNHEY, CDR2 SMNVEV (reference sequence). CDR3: CASSSQTSGYEQYV. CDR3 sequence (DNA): TGTGCCAGCAGTTCACAGACTAGCGGTTACGAGCAGTACGTC.

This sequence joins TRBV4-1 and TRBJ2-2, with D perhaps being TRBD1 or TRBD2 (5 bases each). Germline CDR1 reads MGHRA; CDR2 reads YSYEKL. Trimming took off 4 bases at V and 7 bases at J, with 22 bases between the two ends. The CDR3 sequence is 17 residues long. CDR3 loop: CASSRGAEPLTVGELFF. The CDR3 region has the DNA TGCGCCAGCAGCCGAGGGGCGGAGCCCCTCACGGTCGGGGAGCTGTTTTTT.

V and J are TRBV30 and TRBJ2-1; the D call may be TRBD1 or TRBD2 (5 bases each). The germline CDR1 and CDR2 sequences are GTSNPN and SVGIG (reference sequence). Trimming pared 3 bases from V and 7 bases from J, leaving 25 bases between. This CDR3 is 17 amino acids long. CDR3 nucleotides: TGTGCCTGGAGGCTAGGGGCCTCGGACTGGTACAAGAATGAGCAGTTCTTC. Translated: CAWRLGASDWYKNEQFF.

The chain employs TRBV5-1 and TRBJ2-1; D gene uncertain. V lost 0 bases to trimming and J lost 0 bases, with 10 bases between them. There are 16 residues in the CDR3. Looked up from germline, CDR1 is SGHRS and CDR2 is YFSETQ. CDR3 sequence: CASSLGPLSSYNEQFF. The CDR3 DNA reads TGCGCCAGCAGCTTGGGTCCCCTGAGCTCCTACAATGAGCAGTTCTTC.

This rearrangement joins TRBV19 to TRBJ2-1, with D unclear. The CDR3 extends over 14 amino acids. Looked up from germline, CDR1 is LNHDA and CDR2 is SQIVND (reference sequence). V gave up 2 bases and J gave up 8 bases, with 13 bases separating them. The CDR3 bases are TGTGCCAGTAGTATACGGCGAAACAGCGATGAGCAGTTCTTC. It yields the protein CASSIRRNSDEQFF.

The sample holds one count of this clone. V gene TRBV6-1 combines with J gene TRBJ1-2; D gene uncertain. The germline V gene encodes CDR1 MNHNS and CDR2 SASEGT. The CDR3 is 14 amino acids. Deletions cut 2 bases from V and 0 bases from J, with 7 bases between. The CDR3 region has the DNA TGTGCCAGCAGTGAAAGTCTTCCTAACTATGGCTACACCTTC. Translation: CASSESLPNYGYTF.

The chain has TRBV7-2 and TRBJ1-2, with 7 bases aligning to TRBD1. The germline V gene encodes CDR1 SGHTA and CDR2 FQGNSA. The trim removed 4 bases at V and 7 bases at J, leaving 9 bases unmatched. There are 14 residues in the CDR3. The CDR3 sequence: CASSSQGVVGGYTF. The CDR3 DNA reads TGTGCCAGCAGCTCGCAGGGGGTGGTGGGTGGCTACACCTTC.

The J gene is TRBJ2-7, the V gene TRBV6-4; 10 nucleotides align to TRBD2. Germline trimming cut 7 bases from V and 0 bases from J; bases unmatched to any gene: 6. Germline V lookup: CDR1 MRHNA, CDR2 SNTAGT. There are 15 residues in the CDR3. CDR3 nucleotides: TGTGCCAGCAACTTAGCGGGGGGTTACTCCTACGAGCAGTACGTC. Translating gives CASNLAGGYSYEQYV.